The 29 T cell receptor beta chains listed next were all sequenced from one sample in a study of T cell clonality in common variable immunodeficiency. This table comes from immunoSEQ multiplex PCR, and its TCRdb copy is limited to in-frame clones, with some not included. Recorded here are more than 35,000 clones, none singletons. The sequenced sample was peripheral blood mononuclear cells. Every receptor here comes from a person aged 18 to 75 in good health.

This clone was detected ten times or more. The observed sequence ends 3 residues before the CDR3 terminus, with the missing tail filled in from the germline J gene. The genes are TRBV3-1 (or the pseudogene TRBV3-2) and TRBJ2-1; D gene ambiguous. Trimming took 2 bases from V and 4 from J, leaving 9 bases between them. The CDR3 runs to 14 residues. Germline V gives CDR1 LGHDT, CDR2 YNNKEL (reference sequence). This CDR3 is CASSQLGAYNEQFF. The CDR3 DNA, read in part, is TGTGCCAGCAGCCAACTAGGAGCGTACAATGAG.

This clone was found many times. The missing CDR3 end, 3 residues past where the read stops, is filled in from the germline J gene. V usage is TRBV5-1 and J usage is TRBJ2-7; 11 positions agree with TRBD2. Losses at the gene ends were 7 bases for V and 6 bases for J; bases not matched to a gene: 15. The CDR3 loop spans 16 amino acids. Germline loops: CDR1 SGHRS, CDR2 YFSETQ. CDR3 amino acids: CASSTLGTSGTLEQYF. The covered CDR3 bases are TGCGCCAGCTCAACCCTGGGGACTAGCGGTACCCTCGAG.

This clone was recorded at least ten times. Sequencing ends 3 residues short of the CDR3 end; the germline J gene provides the rest. The genes are TRBV4-2 and TRBJ1-5, with a weak D call TRBD1 (6 bases). Trimming removed 0 bases from V and 6 bases from J, with 15 bases in between. Germline lookup yields CDR1 LGHNA and CDR2 YNFKEQ. This CDR3 comprises 16 residues. Partial CDR3 DNA: TGTGCCAGCAGCCAAGATCGGGCGGGGGGCACTCAGCCC. Amino acids: CASSQDRAGGTQP. The complete CDR3 sequence is CASSQDRAGGTQPQHF.

By share, this clone counts as medium-sized. The CDR3 goes on 3 residues after the read ends, and that part is filled in from the germline J gene. The chain uses TRBV29-1 and TRBJ1-2; 8 nucleotides agree with TRBD1. Germline CDR1 SQVTM, CDR2 ANQGSEA. Unmatched junction bases numbered 11, after V lost 7 bases and J lost 1 base. The CDR3 sequence is 15 residues long. CDR3 DNA (partial): TGCAGCGCTCTATTGACAGGGGAAAATAACTATGGC. Protein sequence: CSALLTGENNYG. In full, the CDR3 reads CSALLTGENNYGYTF.

Comment on this clone: The read terminates 3 residues ahead of where the CDR3 ends, so the germline J gene completes it. The rearrangement joins TRBV19 to TRBJ1-2, with D possibly being TRBD1 (5 bases). Germline V gene lookup returns CDR1 LNHDA and CDR2 SQIVND (reference sequence). This CDR3 has 17 residues. The CDR3 reads CASSLRTSGRAVDIYTF. CDR3 bases read: TGTGCCAGTAGTCTCAGGACTAGCGGGAGGGCCGTGGACATC.

A few counts support this clone. The read stops 3 residues short of the end of the CDR3; the missing end is completed from the germline J gene. The chain uses TRBV2 and TRBJ1-1; D unclear. This CDR3 has 13 residues. Germline CDR1 SNHLY, CDR2 FYNNEI. V lost 6 bases and J lost 1, with 9 bases in between. The covered CDR3 bases are TGTGCCAGCAGCCGTGTATCGAACACTGAA. Protein sequence: CASSRVSNTE. In full, the CDR3 is CASSRVSNTEAFF.

This clone was seen a few times. A much larger clone sits a single nucleotide away, making a read error possible. The sequence runs out 3 residues before the end of the CDR3; the remainder is reconstructed from the germline J gene. The rearrangement links TRBV2 to TRBJ2-3; 7 nucleotides line up with TRBD2. The CDR3 runs 14 residues. Germline CDR1 reads SNHLY; CDR2 reads FYNNEI. The trim removed 5 bases at V and 8 bases at J, leaving 10 bases unmatched. The sequenced CDR3 bases are TGTGCCAGCAGTCTCGAGCGATCGGGGGGTACG. It codes for CASSLERSGGT. The whole CDR3 region reads CASSLERSGGTQYF.

Ten or more counts support this clone. The read terminates 3 residues ahead of where the CDR3 ends, so the germline J gene completes it. The chain joins TRBV7-9 to TRBJ2-3; 7 bases line up with TRBD2. V gave up 2 bases and J gave up 1 base; unmatched junction bases: 3. The CDR3 has 15 residues. Germline assignment: CDR1 SEHNR and CDR2 FQNEAQ (reference sequence). The CDR3 protein is CASSLSSGGTDTQYF. The sequenced CDR3 bases are TGTGCCAGCAGCTTATCTAGCGGAGGCACAGATACG.

This clone was seen at least ten times. Coverage ceases 3 residues before the CDR3 finishes, and the germline J gene fills in the end. The chain links TRBV20-1 to TRBJ1-5; D gene unclear. CDR1 and CDR2 (germline): DFQATT, SNEGSKA (reference sequence). The CDR3 runs to 16 residues. V shed 0 bases and J shed 3 bases, with 15 bases lying between them. The CDR3 region is CSARDQLGVNNQPQHF. Partial CDR3 DNA: TGCAGTGCTAGAGATCAGCTCGGGGTTAACAATCAGCCC.

This clone has a count of ten or more. With the read ending 3 residues before the CDR3 end, the germline J gene is used to fill in that end. The V call is TRBV4-1, the J call TRBJ2-3; the D gene is possibly TRBD2 (5 bases). V was cut by 0 bases and J by 0 bases, with 7 bases left in between. The CDR3 loop spans 15 amino acids. CDR1 and CDR2 (germline): MGHRA, YSYEKL. Incomplete CDR3 DNA: TGCGCCAGCAGCCAAGATAAGCGGAGCACAGATACG. Translation gives CASSQDKRSTDT. The CDR3 reads in full as CASSQDKRSTDTQYF.

This clone was recorded many times. The sequence runs out 3 residues before the end of the CDR3; the remainder is reconstructed from the germline J gene. The gene calls are TRBV6-1 and TRBJ1-3; D is unclear. V was trimmed by 1 base and J by 3 bases, leaving 10 bases between them. In germline, CDR1 is MNHNS, CDR2 SASEGT. The CDR3 extends over 15 amino acids. The DNA read from the CDR3 is TGTGCCAGCAGTGAAGGTGTCAGTGTTGGAAACACC. It codes for CASSEGVSVGNT. In full, the CDR3 reads CASSEGVSVGNTIYF.

This clone was recorded many times. The read is 3 residues too short to cover the CDR3 end, so that end is filled in from the germline J gene. The V and J genes are TRBV7-9 and TRBJ1-2; D is perhaps TRBD1 (5 bases). V lost 3 bases, J lost 0 bases, and 8 bases lay in between. The CDR3 contains 14 residues. Germline-derived CDR1 and CDR2 are SEHNR and FQNEAQ (reference sequence). The CDR3 protein is CASSLRGSNYGYTF. The sequenced CDR3 bases are TGTGCCAGCAGCTTGAGGGGATCTAACTATGGC.

This clone was counted many times. Read sequence stops 3 residues before the CDR3 end, and the germline J gene provides the missing end. The chain links TRBV28 to TRBJ2-7; D call uncertain. With 6 bases removed from V and 2 bases from J, the gap between germline ends came to 11 bases. The germline V gene encodes CDR1 MDHEN and CDR2 SYDVKM. The CDR3 runs 13 residues. CDR3 DNA, as far as it was read: TGTGCCAGCAGCCAATTAGTTACCTACGAG. It is translated as CASSQLVTYE. The full CDR3 reads CASSQLVTYEQYF.

The table lists this clone with many counts. The read ends 3 residues before the CDR3 terminus; that terminus is restored from the germline J gene. J is TRBJ1-3 and V is TRBV20-1; D call uncertain. This CDR3 is built from 15 residues. Germline V CDR1 and CDR2: DFQATT, SNEGSKA (reference sequence). V was trimmed by 0 bases and J by 0 bases, leaving 9 bases between them. The covered CDR3 bases are TGCAGTGCTAGAGACCCAACTAGCTCTGGAAACACC. Amino acid sequence: CSARDPTSSGNT. In full, the CDR3 is CSARDPTSSGNTIYF.

This clone was recorded at least ten times. The read ends 3 residues before the CDR3 terminus; that terminus is restored from the germline J gene. The V call is TRBV10-3, the J call TRBJ1-1; the match to TRBD1 covers 7 bases. CDR1 and CDR2 (germline): ENHRY, SYGVKD. Trimming took 5 bases from V and 3 from J; bases not matched to a gene: 9. This CDR3 spans 15 amino acids. The covered CDR3 bases are TGTGCCATCAGTCGAGACAGGGAGAGGGACACTGAA. Translation gives CAISRDRERDTE. The whole CDR3 protein is CAISRDRERDTEAFF.

This clone was picked up many times. The CDR3 is cut off 3 residues early in the read; its end comes from the germline J gene. The rearrangement links TRBV10-1 to TRBJ2-7, with D hard to call. Trimming removed 0 bases from V and 3 bases from J, with 9 bases in between. The CDR3 loop spans 14 amino acids. CDR1 and CDR2 (germline): WNHNN, SYGVQD (reference sequence). CDR3 DNA (partial): TGCGCCAGCAGTGAGTCGACATCGTACTACGAG. This translates into CASSESTSYYE. From start to end, the CDR3 is CASSESTSYYEQYF.

To note about this clone: The read ends 3 residues before the CDR3 terminus; that terminus is restored from the germline J gene. V usage is TRBV7-6 and J usage is TRBJ2-3; D is possibly TRBD1 (5 bases). Germline loops: CDR1 SGHVS, CDR2 FNYEAQ. Trimming stripped 5 bases from V and 0 bases from J, with 21 bases between. This CDR3 region has 18 residues. The part of the CDR3 DNA that was read is TGTGCCAGCAGCGTTACCCTTAGGACAACTTCTAGCACAGATACG. Amino acid sequence: CASSVTLRTTSSTDT. The full-length CDR3 reads as CASSVTLRTTSSTDTQYF.

This clone was found a few times. Partial CDR3 DNA: TGTGCCAGCTCACCCCTTGAAGGGTCGAACACTGAA. Residues: CASSPLEGSNTE. The full CDR3 protein reads CASSPLEGSNTEAFF. This chain connects TRBV18 to TRBJ1-1; D is ambiguous. The CDR3 end falls 3 residues outside the read, so it is completed with the germline J gene. V was shortened by 3 bases and J by 1 base, with 12 bases between the two germline ends. Looked up from germline, CDR1 is KGHSH and CDR2 is LQKENI. The CDR3 extends over 15 amino acids. Full variable domain (remainder filled in from reference TRBV18 and TRBJ1-1): NAGVMQNPRHLVRRRGQEARLRCSPMKGHSHVYWYRQLPEEGLKFMVYLQKENIIDESGMPKERFSAEFPKEGPSILRIQQVVRGDSAAYFCASSPLEGSNTEAFFGQGTRLTVV.

This clone showed up many times. The read ends 3 residues before the CDR3 terminus; that terminus is restored from the germline J gene. V gene TRBV2 combines with J gene TRBJ2-5, with TRBD1 matching 7 bases. The CDR3 length is 15 residues. The V gene end was trimmed by 6 bases and the J gene end by 1 base; junction bases not matched to a gene: 8. Per the germline V gene, CDR1 is SNHLY and CDR2 is FYNNEI. The DNA read from the CDR3 is TGTGCCAGCAGGCGCCAGACAGGGACCCAAGAGACC. It codes for CASRRQTGTQET. The full CDR3 is CASRRQTGTQETQYF.

The table lists this clone with many counts. Sequencing ends 3 residues short of the CDR3 end; the germline J gene provides the rest. The chain couples TRBV28 to TRBJ2-5, with TRBD1 identical over 8 bases. This CDR3 comprises 14 residues. V dropped 8 bases and J dropped 1; count of bases not matched to a gene: 6. Germline V CDR1 and CDR2: MDHEN, SYDVKM. This CDR3 is CASSGQDIQETQYF. Incomplete CDR3 DNA: TGTGCCAGCTCGGGACAGGATATCCAAGAGACC.

This clone appeared many times. The missing CDR3 end, 3 residues past where the read stops, is filled in from the germline J gene. This chain links TRBV20-1 with TRBJ1-1; D not resolved. The length of the CDR3 is 13 residues. Trimming removed 6 bases from V and 1 base from J, with 12 bases in between. Germline CDR1 DFQATT, CDR2 SNEGSKA (reference sequence). The CDR3 bases that were read are TGCAGTGCCCCTAGGCTGGGGAACACTGAA. This encodes CSAPRLGNTE. The entire CDR3 protein is CSAPRLGNTEAFF.

At least ten counts were recorded for this clone. With the read ending 3 residues before the CDR3 end, the germline J gene is used to fill in that end. This rearrangement joins TRBV18 to TRBJ2-4, with TRBD1 identical over 7 bases. Germline CDR1 KGHSH, CDR2 LQKENI. The CDR3 extends over 15 amino acids. V shed 5 bases and J 7 bases; nucleotides not matched to a gene: 11. The CDR3 sequence: CASSGIRQGLNIQYF. Incomplete CDR3 DNA: TGTGCCAGCTCAGGGATTCGACAGGGTTTGAACATT. The full variable domain, its missing parts supplied by reference TRBV18 and TRBJ2-4, is NAGVMQNPRHLVRRRGQEARLRCSPMKGHSHVYWYRQLPEEGLKFMVYLQKENIIDESGMPKERFSAEFPKEGPSILRIQQVVRGDSAAYFCASSGIRQGLNIQYFGAGTRLSVL.

This clone was picked up many times. Coverage ceases 3 residues before the CDR3 finishes, and the germline J gene fills in the end. The rearrangement uses TRBV6-2 or TRBV6-3 and TRBJ2-7; 7 nucleotides align to TRBD2. Looked up from germline, CDR1 is MNHEY and CDR2 is SVGEGT. V shed 5 bases and J 4 bases; nucleotides not matched to a gene: 8. The CDR3 is 14 residues long. CDR3 bases read: TGTGCCAGCAGTCCGACCGCCGGGGGGTACGAG. Translating gives CASSPTAGGYE. The full CDR3 protein is CASSPTAGGYEQYF.

This clone was found many times. The read finishes 3 residues shy of the CDR3 end, and the germline J gene is used to complete it. V is TRBV19 and J is TRBJ1-2, with 9 bases aligning to TRBD1. The germline V gene has CDR1 LNHDA and CDR2 SQIVND (reference sequence). Unmatched junction bases numbered 9, after V lost 5 bases and J lost 5 bases. This CDR3 is 15 amino acids long. The CDR3 bases that were read are TGTGCCAGTAGTTCCCCCTCACAGGGGGCGTATGGC. Amino acid sequence: CASSSPSQGAYG. The CDR3 in full is CASSSPSQGAYGYTF. The whole variable domain, remainder taken from reference TRBV19 and TRBJ1-2, is DGGITQSPKYLFRKEGQNVTLSCEQNLNHDAMYWYRQDPGQGLRLIYYSQIVNDFQKGDIAEGYSVSREKKESFPLTVTSAQKNPTAFYLCASSSPSQGAYGYTFGSGTRLTVV.

The sample holds many counts of this clone. The CDR3 goes on 3 residues after the read ends, and that part is filled in from the germline J gene. This chain joins TRBV5-1 and TRBJ1-1, with D hard to call. The germline V gene encodes CDR1 SGHRS and CDR2 YFSETQ. The CDR3 has 14 residues. The CDR3 here is CASRDGVSSSEAFF. CDR3 DNA, as far as it was read: TGCGCCAGCAGAGACGGGGTTTCTTCTTCCGAA.

This clone was seen at least ten times. Read coverage stops 3 residues before the CDR3 terminus; the germline J gene supplies the remainder. This chain connects TRBV2 to TRBJ2-1; TRBD2 matches 9 bases. Looked up from germline, CDR1 is SNHLY and CDR2 is FYNNEI. The CDR3 contains 18 residues. V gave up 9 bases and J gave up 1 base; unmatched junction bases: 16. CDR3 sequence: CARLTEGFSGSSYNEQFF. The sequenced part of the CDR3 DNA is TGTGCCAGACTAACGGAGGGCTTTAGCGGGAGTTCCTACAATGAG.

Ten or more counts support this clone. The read is 3 residues too short to cover the CDR3 end, so that end is filled in from the germline J gene. The chain uses TRBV28 and TRBJ1-2; no definite D call. Trimming removed 8 bases from V and 6 bases from J, with 16 bases in between. Germline V gene sequence: CDR1 MDHEN, CDR2 SYDVKM. This CDR3 spans 13 amino acids. The CDR3 bases that were read are TGTGCCAGCCAGGCCGTTCACGAGGATGGC. Translating it yields CASQAVHEDG. Given in full, the CDR3 is CASQAVHEDGYTF.

This clone has a handful of counts. The read finishes 3 residues shy of the CDR3 end, and the germline J gene is used to complete it. This chain connects TRBV25-1 to TRBJ2-5; weak D call: TRBD2 (5 bases). Germline-derived CDR1 and CDR2 are MGHDK and SYGVNS. This CDR3 comprises 18 residues. V dropped 3 bases and J dropped 3 bases, with 23 bases sitting between them. This CDR3 is CASSEMDGVDLVEETQYF. The covered CDR3 bases are TGTGCCAGCAGTGAGATGGACGGGGTTGATCTCGTAGAAGAGACC.

There are many counts of this clone. Read data end 3 residues before the CDR3 end; the end is taken from the germline J gene. The genes are TRBV6-2 or TRBV6-3 and TRBJ2-1, with D uncertain. The germline CDR1 and CDR2 sequences are MNHEY and SVGEGT. CDR3 length equals 12 residues. The V end was cut by 2 bases, the J end by 9 bases, with 8 bases between. The covered CDR3 bases are TGTGCCAGCAGTTACGCCCCAGGTGAG. Translation gives CASSYAPGE. The full-length CDR3 reads as CASSYAPGEQFF.